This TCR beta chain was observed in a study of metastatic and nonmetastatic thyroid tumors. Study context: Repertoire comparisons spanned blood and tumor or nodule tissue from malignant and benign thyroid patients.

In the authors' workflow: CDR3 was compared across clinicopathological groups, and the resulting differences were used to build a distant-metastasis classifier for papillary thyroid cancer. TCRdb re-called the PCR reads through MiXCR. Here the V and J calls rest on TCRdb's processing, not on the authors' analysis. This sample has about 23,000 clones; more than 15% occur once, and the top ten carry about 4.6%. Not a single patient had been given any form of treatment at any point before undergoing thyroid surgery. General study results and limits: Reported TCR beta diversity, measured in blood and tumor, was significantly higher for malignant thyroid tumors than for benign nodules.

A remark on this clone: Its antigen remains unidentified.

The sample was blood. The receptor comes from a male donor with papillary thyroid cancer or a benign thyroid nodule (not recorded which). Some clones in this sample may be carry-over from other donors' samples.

DNA for the CDR3: TGTGCCAGCAGCTTAACAGTGGACTATGGCTACACCTTC. It is translated as CASSLTVDYGYTF. This rearrangement joins TRBV7-2 to TRBJ1-2; D uncertain. V was trimmed by 2 bases and J by 3 bases, leaving 7 bases between them. CDR3 size: 13 residues. Germline V gene sequence: CDR1 SGHTA, CDR2 FQGNSA.